This TCR beta chain was found in a study of monozygotic twins with inflammatory bowel disease. General study findings and limits: IBD patients, compared with healthy twins, shared fewer clonotypes with others (especially with disease activity). Discrimination among different T cell subtypes was not achievable. Whether twins were concordant or discordant made no difference to repertoire similarity, possibly from limited power.

Nested PCRs (16 and 9 cycles, two total) were applied to TCRalpha and TCRbeta cDNA. TCRdb reprocessed the 5' RACE reads and keeps a single row for each CDR3 protein, giving no DNA. Here the sample table reports some 300,000 distinct CDR3 sequences. With regard to this clonotype: Its target is unknown.

The sequenced material came from blood. The sequence came from a human donor with ulcerative colitis or Crohn's disease, or a healthy co-twin of an affected twin (not recorded which).

The CDR3 is CASSHGTDNQPQHF. The chain is built from TRBV4-3 and TRBJ1-5; with no DNA, the TCRdb D assignment of TRBD1 cannot be verified. CDR1 is LGHNA, CDR2 YSLEER, per germline. This CDR3 has 14 amino acids.